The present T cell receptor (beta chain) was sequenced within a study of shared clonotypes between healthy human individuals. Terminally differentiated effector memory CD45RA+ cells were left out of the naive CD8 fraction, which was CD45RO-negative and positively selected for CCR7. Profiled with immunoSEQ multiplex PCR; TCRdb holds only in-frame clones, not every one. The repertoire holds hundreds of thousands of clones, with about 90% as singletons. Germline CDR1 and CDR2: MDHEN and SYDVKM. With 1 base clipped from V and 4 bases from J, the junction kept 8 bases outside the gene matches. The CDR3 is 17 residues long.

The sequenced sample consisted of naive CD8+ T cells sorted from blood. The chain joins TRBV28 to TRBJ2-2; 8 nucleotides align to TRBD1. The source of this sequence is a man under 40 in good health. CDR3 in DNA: TGTGCCAGCAGTTTATCTTGGACAGGGAGAACCACCGGGGAGCTGTTTTTT. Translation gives CASSLSWTGRTTGELFF.